This is a list of T cell receptor beta chains from one sample in a study of response to subunit inactivated influenza vaccine. Each CDR3 protein is one row after TCRdb ran MiXCR on the RT-PCR reads. The sample lists 500,000 to 600,000 distinct CDR3 sequences; approximately 12% were seen once. The sample in question was PBMCs from blood, obtained on the day of vaccination. The receptor source for this set is a man aged 45-60 years who received an inactivated influenza vaccine. The CDR3 runs from the conserved cysteine through the conserved F or W. D genes are given only for firm matches. Not all rows give a size; the values are once, few, many and, for expanded clones, a class.

cdr3_aa	cdr3_nt	j_call	clone_size	v_call	d_call
CASSGGADQETQYF	TGTGCCAGCTCAGGAGGAGCAGACCAAGAGACCCAGTACTTC	TRBJ2-5	.	TRBV18	.
CSADTDGGRGETQYF	TGCAGCGCCGACACGGATGGGGGACGCGGAGAGACCCAGTACTTC	TRBJ2-5	.	TRBV29-1	.
CASSSGGWSLDEQFF	TGTGCCAGCAGCTCAGGAGGCTGGAGTTTGGATGAGCAGTTCTTC	TRBJ2-1	.	TRBV11-2	.
CASSQTDSPSIYEQYF	TGCGCCAGCAGCCAAACTGACAGTCCTTCCATCTACGAGCAGTACTTC	TRBJ2-7	many	TRBV4-1	.
CASSPLRQYEQYF	TGTGCCAGCAGTCCACTCCGACAGTACGAGCAGTACTTC	TRBJ2-7	few	TRBV6-1	.
CASSQSGSVNYEQYF	TGTGCCAGCAGCCAATCGGGCAGTGTAAACTACGAGCAGTACTTC	TRBJ2-7	many	TRBV3-1	.
CASSPSVSGGALNTDTQYF	TGTGCCAGCAGTCCATCCGTTAGCGGGGGGGCCCTAAACACAGATACGCAGTATTTT	TRBJ2-3	few	TRBV7-6	TRBD2
CSVEKRLVEYTQYF	TGCAGCGTTGAAAAGAGACTAGTAGAATATACGCAGTATTTT	TRBJ2-3	.	TRBV29-1	.
CSAIGGSRGSYYNEQFF	TGCAGTGCTATAGGAGGGTCGAGGGGGAGCTACTACAATGAGCAGTTCTTC	TRBJ2-1	many	TRBV20-1	.
CSARSGRPILNKNIQYF	TGCAGTGCTAGATCAGGACGTCCAATCCTAAATAAAAACATTCAGTACTTC	TRBJ2-4	few	TRBV20-1	.
CASSSFGKATDTQYF	TGTGCCAGCAGCTCGTTCGGAAAGGCCACAGATACGCAGTATTTT	TRBJ2-3	.	TRBV11-2	.
CAISGGLSNTGELFF	TGTGCCATCAGTGGAGGATTATCGAACACCGGGGAGCTGTTTTTT	TRBJ2-2	few	TRBV10-3	.
CASSVAGSGGKNIQYF	TGTGCCAGCAGCGTCGCGGGGTCGGGAGGCAAAAACATTCAGTACTTC	TRBJ2-4	many	TRBV7-2	TRBD2
CSARLQGAVNLWYF	TGCAGTGCTAGACTACAGGGGGCCGTCAACCTTTGGTACTTC	TRBJ2-7	.	TRBV20-1	TRBD1
CAGSRQASSYNEQFF	TGTGCCGGGAGTCGGCAGGCGAGCTCCTACAATGAGCAGTTCTTC	TRBJ2-1	few	TRBV10-3	.
CSVADRGEEQYF	TGCAGCGTTGCGGACAGGGGAGAAGAGCAGTACTTC	TRBJ2-7	few	TRBV29-1	TRBD1
CASSTGVPGGNTEAFF	TGCGCCAGCAGCACCGGGGTCCCCGGAGGGAACACTGAAGCTTTCTTT	TRBJ1-1	.	TRBV4-3	.
CASSLEATGGGNEQFF	TGCGCCAGCAGCTTGGAAGCGACAGGGGGCGGGAATGAGCAGTTCTTC	TRBJ2-1	few	TRBV5-1	TRBD1
CASSQDGERSTDTQYF	TGCGCCAGCAGCCAAGATGGGGAAAGGTCCACAGATACGCAGTATTTT	TRBJ2-3	.	TRBV4-1	.
CSVDGLAGGPIGELFF	TGCAGCGTTGACGGACTAGCGGGAGGGCCGATCGGGGAGCTGTTTTTT	TRBJ2-2	few	TRBV29-1	TRBD2
CASRSGQINTGELFF	TGTGCCAGCAGGTCGGGACAAATCAACACCGGGGAGCTGTTTTTT	TRBJ2-2	.	TRBV28	.
CAIRTQQGALGEQYF	TGTGCCATCAGGACTCAACAGGGGGCTTTGGGTGAGCAGTACTTC	TRBJ2-7	.	TRBV10-3	TRBD1
CSVERRQDNEQFF	TGCAGCGTTGAAAGACGGCAAGACAATGAGCAGTTCTTC	TRBJ2-1	many	TRBV29-1	.
CSARDPRGFYEQYF	TGCAGTGCTAGGGACCCCCGAGGGTTCTACGAGCAGTACTTC	TRBJ2-7	few	TRBV20-1	.
CASSPWGGASDEQYF	TGCGCCAGCAGCCCGTGGGGGGGAGCGTCCGACGAGCAGTACTTC	TRBJ2-7	once	TRBV4-1	TRBD2
CASSYSPSGIVTQYF	TGTGCCAGCAGTTACAGTCCTAGCGGGATCGTGACCCAGTACTTC	TRBJ2-5	few	TRBV6-2/TRBV6-3	TRBD2
CASSTLGHPIPDTQYF	TGTGCCAGCAGTACCCTGGGACACCCTATCCCAGATACGCAGTATTTT	TRBJ2-3	.	TRBV28	.
CASSWGQGEQPQHF	TGTGCCAGCAGCTGGGGACAGGGTGAACAGCCCCAGCATTTT	TRBJ1-5	few	TRBV7-9	TRBD1
CASSPPGHGQVYEQYF	TGTGCCAGCTCACCACCGGGCCACGGACAAGTCTACGAGCAGTACTTC	TRBJ2-7	few	TRBV18	.
CASRATSGSINEQFF	TGTGCCAGCAGGGCAACTAGCGGGAGTATCAATGAGCAGTTCTTC	TRBJ2-1	few	TRBV25-1	TRBD2
CASSPRGGEDTQYF	TGTGCCAGCAGTCCGCGGGGGGGCGAAGATACGCAGTATTTT	TRBJ2-3	many	TRBV6-2/TRBV6-3	TRBD2
CASSVEMTVSYNEQFF	TGTGCCAGCAGCGTAGAAATGACGGTCTCCTACAATGAGCAGTTCTTC	TRBJ2-1	few	TRBV9	.
CATSDLQGGNTGELFF	TGTGCCACCAGTGATTTGCAAGGCGGAAACACCGGGGAGCTGTTTTTT	TRBJ2-2	few	TRBV24-1	.
CASSVADYSSETQYF	TGTGCCAGCAGCGTAGCGGACTACTCCTCGGAGACCCAGTACTTC	TRBJ2-5	few	TRBV9	.
CAMGSGPSTEAFF	TGTGCCATGGGCTCCGGGCCAAGCACTGAAGCTTTCTTT	TRBJ1-1	.	TRBV5-6	.
CASSRGAMGRSYNEQFF	TGTGCCAGCAGTCGCGGCGCCATGGGCAGATCCTACAATGAGCAGTTCTTC	TRBJ2-1	many	TRBV12-3/TRBV12-4	.
CASSYTTNTEAFF	TGTGCCAGCAGTTACACAACGAACACTGAAGCTTTCTTT	TRBJ1-1	many	TRBV6-2/TRBV6-3	.
CASSLEGHAQETQYF	TGCGCCAGCAGCTTGGAAGGACACGCTCAAGAGACCCAGTACTTC	TRBJ2-5	few	TRBV5-1	.
CASSLGRGYSNQPQHF	TGTGCCAGCAGCTTGGGTCGGGGGTATAGCAATCAGCCCCAGCATTTT	TRBJ1-5	.	TRBV7-2	.
CASSLGQSPNYNSPLHF	TGTGCCAGCAGCTTGGGACAGTCCCCCAACTATAATTCACCCCTCCACTTT	TRBJ1-6	many	TRBV5-5	.
CASSLFVSEETQYF	TGTGCCAGCAGTTTATTTGTTAGTGAAGAGACCCAGTACTTC	TRBJ2-5	few	TRBV12-3/TRBV12-4	.
CASSHLRLDSKTYEQYF	TGCGCCAGCAGCCACCTTAGGTTGGACAGCAAGACCTACGAGCAGTACTTC	TRBJ2-7	many	TRBV4-1	.
CSANHREFPYSNQPQHF	TGCAGTGCTAATCACAGGGAGTTCCCGTATAGCAATCAGCCCCAGCATTTT	TRBJ1-5	.	TRBV20-1	.
CAISTDRNSPLHF	TGTGCCATCAGCACGGACAGAAATTCACCCCTCCACTTT	TRBJ1-6	few	TRBV10-3	.
CASSSGYEETQYF	TGTGCCAGCAGTTCTGGATATGAAGAGACCCAGTACTTC	TRBJ2-5	.	TRBV12-3/TRBV12-4	.
CSARSGLEHTDTQYF	TGCAGCGCTCGGAGCGGGTTGGAACACACAGATACGCAGTATTTT	TRBJ2-3	.	TRBV20-1	.
CASSGQGYGYTF	TGTGCCAGCAGTGGACAGGGATATGGCTACACCTTC	TRBJ1-2	many	TRBV12-3/TRBV12-4	TRBD1
CASSLNRDRPSYEQYF	TGTGCCAGCAGCTTGAACCGGGACAGGCCTTCCTACGAGCAGTACTTC	TRBJ2-7	.	TRBV5-6	TRBD1
CASSIVARGGSETQYF	TGTGCCAGTAGTATAGTTGCCAGGGGTGGGTCGGAGACCCAGTACTTC	TRBJ2-5	few	TRBV19	.
CASSQDSETRFSRYFF	TGCGCCAGCAGCCAAGATTCCGAGACGCGATTCTCTCGATACTTCTTC	TRBJ2-1	few	TRBV4-3	.
CASSYGQGIMETQYF	TGTGCCAGCAGCTACGGACAGGGTATAATGGAGACCCAGTACTTC	TRBJ2-5	.	TRBV7-9	TRBD1
CASSDAAIAGGNNEQFF	TGTGCCAGCAGTGATGCCGCTATAGCGGGAGGTAACAATGAGCAGTTCTTC	TRBJ2-1	.	TRBV6-1	TRBD2
CASTPSHGTYNEQFF	TGTGCCAGCACCCCTAGCCACGGCACTTACAATGAGCAGTTCTTC	TRBJ2-1	few	TRBV12-3/TRBV12-4	.